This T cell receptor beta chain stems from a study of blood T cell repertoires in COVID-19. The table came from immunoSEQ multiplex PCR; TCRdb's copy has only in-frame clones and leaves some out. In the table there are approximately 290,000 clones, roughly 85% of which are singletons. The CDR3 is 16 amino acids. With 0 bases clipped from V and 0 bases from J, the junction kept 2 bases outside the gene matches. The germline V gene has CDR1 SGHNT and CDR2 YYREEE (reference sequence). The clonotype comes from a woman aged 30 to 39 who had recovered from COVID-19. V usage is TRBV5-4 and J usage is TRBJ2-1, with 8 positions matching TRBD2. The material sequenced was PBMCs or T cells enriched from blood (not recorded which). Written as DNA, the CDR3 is TGTGCCAGCAGCTTGGGGCGGGGGGACTCCTACAATGAGCAGTTCTTC. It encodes CASSLGRGDSYNEQFF.